This TCR beta chain was sequenced for a study of cytomegalovirus exposure and HLA in healthy donors. Points from the study as a whole: Most TCR beta V segments were productive about 87% or about 30% of the time in an earlier analysis. A later analysis reportedly found fewer N-insertions in an Asian-associated ancestry cluster than the roughly 700-donor mean.

The CDR3 is made up of 15 amino acids. V was cut by 2 bases and J by 8 bases, with 18 bases left in between. CDR1 and CDR2 (germline): MGHRA, YSYEKL. For this clone: Its target is not known.

The PCR ran on 60 Vbeta and 13 Jbeta primers. Profiled with immunoSEQ multiplex PCR; TCRdb holds only in-frame clones, not every one. The sample shows approximately 150,000 clones, 76% of them seen only once. The clonotype comes from a middle-aged woman in good health and CMV-seronegative. Sequencing was done on a sample of PBMCs. The chain combines TRBV4-1 with TRBJ1-2, with D maybe TRBD1 (6 bases). The CDR3, as DNA: TGCGCCAGCAGCCAACGGACACAGGGTCCCCGGGGCTACACCTTC. It encodes CASSQRTQGPRGYTF.